This T cell receptor (beta chain) was profiled in a study of cytomegalovirus exposure and HLA in healthy donors. PCR used 60 Vbeta primers and 13 Jbeta primers. In the authors' workflow: Tens of millions of unique TCR beta chains, roughly 11 million of them shared, were counted by a later analysis. Data came from immunoSEQ multiplex PCR; TCRdb stores just in-frame clones and leaves some out. V and J calls and clone size are those listed in that table; D and trimming were worked out from the DNA. The sample holds some 220,000 clones; 70% to 85% are singletons and the top ten take about 0.6%. Study findings and constraints: Accurate prediction of most subjects' HLA-A and HLA-B alleles from TCR beta sequences was reported.

Note on this clone: The antigen is unknown.

This CDR3 is 17 amino acids long. Trimming cost V 1 base and J 5 bases; bases outside gene matches: 10. Per germline, CDR1 SGHAT and CDR2 FQNNGV. The sequencing input was PBMCs. This TCR was recovered from a woman between 40 and 50 years old in good health and CMV-seronegative. V and J are TRBV11-2 and TRBJ2-1; 8 bases fit TRBD2. The CDR3: CASSLVRGEGRDNEQFF. CDR3 nucleotides: TGTGCCAGCAGCTTAGTGCGGGGGGAGGGGAGGGACAATGAGCAGTTCTTC.